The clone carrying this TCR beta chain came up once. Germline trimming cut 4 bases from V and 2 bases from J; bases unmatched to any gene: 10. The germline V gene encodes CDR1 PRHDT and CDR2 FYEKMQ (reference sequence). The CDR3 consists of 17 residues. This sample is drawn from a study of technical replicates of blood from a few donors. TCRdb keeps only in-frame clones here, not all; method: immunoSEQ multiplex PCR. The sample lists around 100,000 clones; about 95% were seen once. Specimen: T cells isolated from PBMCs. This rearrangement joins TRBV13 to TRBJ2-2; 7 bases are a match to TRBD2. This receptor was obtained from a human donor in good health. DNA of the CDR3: TGTGCCAGCAGCTCTTCTACTAGCGAGATAAACACCGGGGAGCTGTTTTTT. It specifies CASSSSTSEINTGELFF.